This T cell receptor beta chain was recorded in a study of T cells in Graves' hyperthyroidism and ophthalmopathy. The CDR3 runs to 14 residues. The germline gives CDR1 LGHDT, CDR2 YNNKEL (reference sequence). The junction had 3 bases not matched to a gene; V was cut back by 6 bases and J by 4 bases. Authors of the study amplified TCR beta CDR3 regions from RNA transcripts. An initial round of RT-PCR targeting the TCR CDR3 relied on the HTBI primer set. MiXCR, run by TCRdb on the multiplex PCR reads, gives a single entry per CDR3 protein. This sample has some 740,000 distinct CDR3 sequences, with 14% found just once. This clonotype was observed many times. Newly diagnosed patients aged 18 to 65 had hyperthyroidism of under 2 months' duration.

The rearrangement links TRBV3-1 to TRBJ1-5; TRBD1 aligns across 10 bases. This TCR derives from a woman between 18 and 30 years old with Graves' hyperthyroidism. The sequencing sample was made of blood. The DNA for the CDR3 is TGTGCCAGCAGGGGGACAGGGGTAAATCAGCCCCAGCATTTT. Its translation is CASRGTGVNQPQHF.